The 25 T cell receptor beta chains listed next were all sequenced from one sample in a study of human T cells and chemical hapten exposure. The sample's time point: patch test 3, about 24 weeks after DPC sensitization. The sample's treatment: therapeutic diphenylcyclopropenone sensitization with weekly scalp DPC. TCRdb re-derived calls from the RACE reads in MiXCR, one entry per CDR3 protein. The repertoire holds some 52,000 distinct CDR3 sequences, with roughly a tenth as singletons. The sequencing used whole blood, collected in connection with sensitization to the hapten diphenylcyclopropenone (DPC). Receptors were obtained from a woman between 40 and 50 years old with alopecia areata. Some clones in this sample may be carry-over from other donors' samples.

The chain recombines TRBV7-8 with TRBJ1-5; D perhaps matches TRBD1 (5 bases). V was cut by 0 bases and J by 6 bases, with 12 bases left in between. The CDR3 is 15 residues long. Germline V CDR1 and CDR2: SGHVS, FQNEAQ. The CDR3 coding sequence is TGTGCCAGCAGCTTAGCTCCTCGGGGGACTCAGCCCCAGCATTTT. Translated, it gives CASSLAPRGTQPQHF.

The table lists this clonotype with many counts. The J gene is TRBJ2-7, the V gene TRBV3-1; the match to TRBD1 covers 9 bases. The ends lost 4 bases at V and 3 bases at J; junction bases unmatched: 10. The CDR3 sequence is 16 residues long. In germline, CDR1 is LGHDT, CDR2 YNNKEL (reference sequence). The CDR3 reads CASSPRAGTGNYEQYF. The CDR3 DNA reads TGTGCCAGCAGCCCACGGGCCGGGACAGGGAACTACGAGCAGTACTTC.

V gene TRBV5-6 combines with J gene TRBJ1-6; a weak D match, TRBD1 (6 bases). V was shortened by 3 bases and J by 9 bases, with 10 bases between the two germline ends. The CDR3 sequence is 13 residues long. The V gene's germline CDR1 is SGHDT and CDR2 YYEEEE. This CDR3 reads CASSYRESSPLHF. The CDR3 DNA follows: TGTGCCAGCAGCTACAGGGAGAGTTCACCCCTCCACTTT.

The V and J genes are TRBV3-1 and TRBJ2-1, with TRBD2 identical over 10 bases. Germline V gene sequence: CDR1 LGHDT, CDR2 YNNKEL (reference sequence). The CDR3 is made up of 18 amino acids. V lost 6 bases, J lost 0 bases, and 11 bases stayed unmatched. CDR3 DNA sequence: TGTGCCAGCAGTCCAACGGCGTCTAGCGGGGGCTCCTACAATGAGCAGTTCTTC. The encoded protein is CASSPTASSGGSYNEQFF.

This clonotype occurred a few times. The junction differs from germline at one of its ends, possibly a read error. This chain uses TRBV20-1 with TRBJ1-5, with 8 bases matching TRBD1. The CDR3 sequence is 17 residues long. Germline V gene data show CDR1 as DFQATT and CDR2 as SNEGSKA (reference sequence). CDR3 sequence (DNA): TGCAGTGCAAGAGATATCAGGCAGGGGGCTAGCAATCAGCCCCAGCATTTT. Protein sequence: CSARDIRQGASNQPQHF.

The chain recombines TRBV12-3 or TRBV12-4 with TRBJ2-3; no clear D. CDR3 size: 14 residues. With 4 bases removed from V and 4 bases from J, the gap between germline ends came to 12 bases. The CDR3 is CASSSQNYADTQYF. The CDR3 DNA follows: TGTGCCAGCAGTTCGCAGAATTATGCAGATACGCAGTATTTT.

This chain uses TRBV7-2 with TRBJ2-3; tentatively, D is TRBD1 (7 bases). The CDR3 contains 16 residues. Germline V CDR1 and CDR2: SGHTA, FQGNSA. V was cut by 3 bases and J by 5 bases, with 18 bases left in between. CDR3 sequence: CASSLTFGGGGDTQYF. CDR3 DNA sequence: TGTGCCAGCAGCTTGACCTTCGGAGGGGGCGGAGATACGCAGTATTTT.

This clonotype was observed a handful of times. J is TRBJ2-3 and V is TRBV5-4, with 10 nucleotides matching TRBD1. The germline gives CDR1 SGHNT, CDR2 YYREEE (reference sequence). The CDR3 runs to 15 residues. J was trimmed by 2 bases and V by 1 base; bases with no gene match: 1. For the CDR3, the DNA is TGTGCCAGCAGCTTGAGACAGGGGGCCACAGATACGCAGTATTTT. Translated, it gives CASSLRQGATDTQYF.

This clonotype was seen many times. CDR3 in amino acids: CASSYRRGAREKLFF. DNA of the CDR3: TGTGCCAGCAGTTACCGGCGGGGGGCTCGCGAAAAACTGTTTTTT. J is TRBJ1-4 and V is TRBV6-5, with D perhaps matching TRBD1 (6 bases). Germline values: CDR1 MNHEY, CDR2 SVGAGI. CDR3 length equals 15 residues. V was cut by 2 bases and J by 8 bases, with 15 bases left in between.

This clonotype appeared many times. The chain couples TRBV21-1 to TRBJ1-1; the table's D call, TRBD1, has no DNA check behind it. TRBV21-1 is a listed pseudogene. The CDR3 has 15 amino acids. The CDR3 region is CASSSWVQGASEAFF. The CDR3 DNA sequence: TGTGCCAGCAGCAGTTGGGTACAGGGGGCGTCTGAAGCTTTCTTT.

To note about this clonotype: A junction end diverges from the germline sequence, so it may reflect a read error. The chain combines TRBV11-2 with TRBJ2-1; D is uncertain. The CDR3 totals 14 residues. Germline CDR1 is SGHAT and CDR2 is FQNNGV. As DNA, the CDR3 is TGTGCCAGCAGCTCCTTCCGGAAGGCCAATGGGCAGTTCTTC. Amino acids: CASSSFRKANGQFF.

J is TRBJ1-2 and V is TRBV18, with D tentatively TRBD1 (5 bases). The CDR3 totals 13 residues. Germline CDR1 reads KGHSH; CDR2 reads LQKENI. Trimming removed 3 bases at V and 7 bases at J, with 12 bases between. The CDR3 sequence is CASSPSREIGYTF. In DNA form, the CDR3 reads TGTGCCAGCTCACCGAGCAGGGAGATTGGCTACACCTTC. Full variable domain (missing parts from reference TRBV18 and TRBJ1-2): NAGVMQNPRHLVRRRGQEARLRCSPMKGHSHVYWYRQLPEEGLKFMVYLQKENIIDESGMPKERFSAEFPKEGPSILRIQQVVRGDSAAYFCASSPSREIGYTFGSGTRLTVV.

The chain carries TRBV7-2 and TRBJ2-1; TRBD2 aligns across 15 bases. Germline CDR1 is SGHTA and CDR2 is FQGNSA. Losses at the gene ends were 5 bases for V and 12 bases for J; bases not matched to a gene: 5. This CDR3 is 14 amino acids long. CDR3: CASSPGLAGGGQFF. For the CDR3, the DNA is TGTGCCAGCAGCCCCGGACTAGCGGGGGGGGGGCAGTTCTTC.

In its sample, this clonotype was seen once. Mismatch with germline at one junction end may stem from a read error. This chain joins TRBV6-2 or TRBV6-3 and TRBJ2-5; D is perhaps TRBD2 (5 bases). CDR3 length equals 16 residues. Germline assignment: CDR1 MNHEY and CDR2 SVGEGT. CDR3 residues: CASSSPRAGGQEAQYF. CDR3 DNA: TGTGCCAGCAGTTCCCCCCGCGCGGGCGGGCAAGAGGCCCAGTACTTC.

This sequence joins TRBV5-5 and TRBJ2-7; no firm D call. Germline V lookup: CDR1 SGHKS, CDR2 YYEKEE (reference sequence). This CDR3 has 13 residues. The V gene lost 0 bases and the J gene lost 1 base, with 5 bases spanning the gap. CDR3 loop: CASSLVPSYEQYF. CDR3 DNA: TGTGCCAGCAGCTTGGTACCTTCCTACGAGCAGTACTTC.

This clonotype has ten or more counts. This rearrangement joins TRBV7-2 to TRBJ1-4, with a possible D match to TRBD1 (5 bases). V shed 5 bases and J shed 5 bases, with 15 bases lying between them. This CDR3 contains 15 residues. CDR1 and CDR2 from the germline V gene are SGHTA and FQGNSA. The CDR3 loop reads CASSPQPGINEKLFF. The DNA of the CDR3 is TGTGCCAGCAGCCCGCAGCCAGGGATCAATGAAAAACTGTTTTTT.

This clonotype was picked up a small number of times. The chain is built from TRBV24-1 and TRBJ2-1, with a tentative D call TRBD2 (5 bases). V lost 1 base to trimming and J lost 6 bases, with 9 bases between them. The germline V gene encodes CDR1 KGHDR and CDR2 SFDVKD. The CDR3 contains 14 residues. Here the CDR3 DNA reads TGTGCCACCAGTGATTTCGGAGCGGCCAATGAGCAGTTCTTC. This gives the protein CATSDFGAANEQFF.

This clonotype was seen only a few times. Here the CDR3 reads CSARGASGAADTQYF. CDR3 nucleotide sequence: TGCAGTGCTAGAGGGGCTAGCGGGGCGGCAGATACGCAGTATTTT. V is TRBV20-1 and J is TRBJ2-3; 9 positions agree with TRBD2. With V trimmed by 1 base and J by 4 bases, 6 bases remained unmatched. The CDR3 runs 15 residues. Germline CDR1 is DFQATT and CDR2 is SNEGSKA (reference sequence).

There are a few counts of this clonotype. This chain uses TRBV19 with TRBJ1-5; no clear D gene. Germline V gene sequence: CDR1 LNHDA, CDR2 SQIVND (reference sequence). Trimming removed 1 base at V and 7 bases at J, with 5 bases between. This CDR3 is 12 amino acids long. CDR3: CASSIGLQPQHF. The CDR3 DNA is TGTGCCAGTAGTATAGGGTTACAGCCCCAGCATTTT.

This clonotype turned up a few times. CDR3 bases: TGTGCCAGCAGTTACTCTAGCGGGGTAATCACAGATACGCAGTATTTT. It is translated as CASSYSSGVITDTQYF. The chain joins TRBV6-5 to TRBJ2-3, with 8 bases matching TRBD2. The germline gives CDR1 MNHEY, CDR2 SVGAGI. Germline trimming cut 0 bases from V and 2 bases from J; bases unmatched to any gene: 4. There are 16 residues in the CDR3.

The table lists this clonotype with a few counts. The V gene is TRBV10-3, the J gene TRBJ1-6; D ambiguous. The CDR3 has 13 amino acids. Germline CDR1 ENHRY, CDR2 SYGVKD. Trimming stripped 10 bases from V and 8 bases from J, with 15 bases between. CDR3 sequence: CATRPPEDSPLHF. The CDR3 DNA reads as TGTGCCACCCGACCCCCAGAGGATTCACCCCTCCACTTT.

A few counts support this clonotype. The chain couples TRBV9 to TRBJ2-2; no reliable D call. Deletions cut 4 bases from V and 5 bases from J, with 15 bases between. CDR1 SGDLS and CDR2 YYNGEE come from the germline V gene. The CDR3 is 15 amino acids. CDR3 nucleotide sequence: TGTGCCAGCAGCACATCTTTACAGCGAACCGGGGAGCTGTTTTTT. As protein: CASSTSLQRTGELFF.

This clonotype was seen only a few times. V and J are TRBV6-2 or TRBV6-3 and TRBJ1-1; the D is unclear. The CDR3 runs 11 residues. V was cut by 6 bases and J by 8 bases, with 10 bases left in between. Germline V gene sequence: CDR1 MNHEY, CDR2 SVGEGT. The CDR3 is CASSHSREAFF. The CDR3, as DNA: TGTGCCAGCAGCCACAGTAGGGAAGCTTTCTTT.

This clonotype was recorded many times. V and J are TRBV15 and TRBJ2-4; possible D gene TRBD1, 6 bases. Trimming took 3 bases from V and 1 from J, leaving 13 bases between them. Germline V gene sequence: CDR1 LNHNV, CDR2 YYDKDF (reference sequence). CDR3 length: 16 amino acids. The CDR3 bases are TGTGCCACCAGCAGTGCGCGGCAGGGGGCCAAAAACATTCAGTACTTC. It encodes CATSSARQGAKNIQYF.

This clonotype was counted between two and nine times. CDR3 sequence (DNA): TGTGCCAGCTCACCATCGACAGGGGTAACCGGGGAGCTGTTTTTT. It yields the protein CASSPSTGVTGELFF. The V and J genes are TRBV18 and TRBJ2-2; 8 bases align to TRBD1. Germline values: CDR1 KGHSH, CDR2 LQKENI. The V and J ends lost 2 bases and 5 bases, in that order; junction bases with no gene match: 4. The CDR3 runs 15 residues.